This T cell receptor beta chain stems from a study of blood T cell repertoires in COVID-19. Overall study: Acute-phase and convalescent COVID-19 samples originated in the United States, Italy and Spain.

As handled by the study authors: Researchers report that nucleated cell counts were estimated from reference gene primer amplification. Profiling relied on immunoSEQ multiplex PCR, and the TCRdb table lists in-frame clones only, not all of them. For V, J and clone size, that table is used; D and trimming come from the DNA. The sample lists tens of thousands of clones, roughly 80% occurring once. The TCR was taken from a man aged 45-65 years with acute or convalescent COVID-19. The sequenced sample was peripheral blood.

DNA of the CDR3: TGTGCCTGGAGTGACGGACTCGGATCGAATGAGCAGTTCTTC. Its translation is CAWSDGLGSNEQFF. The chain is built from TRBV30 and TRBJ2-1; TRBD2 might be the D (5 bases). CDR1 and CDR2 (germline): GTSNPN, SVGIG (reference sequence). The CDR3 runs to 14 residues. Trimming removed 1 base from V and 7 bases from J, with 14 bases in between.